Below are 3 T cell receptor beta chains sequenced from a single sample in a study of response to subunit inactivated influenza vaccine. Via MiXCR, TCRdb re-called the RT-PCR reads, giving one row per CDR3 protein. The sample records roughly 650,000 distinct CDR3 sequences, 15% to 18% being singletons. The sample in question was PBMCs from blood, obtained roughly 12 days after vaccination. The receptors derive from a man aged 50-60 years who received an inactivated influenza vaccine.

This clonotype was observed many times. This chain links TRBV11-3 with TRBJ2-1; no definite D call. V shed 2 bases and J shed 8 bases, with 7 bases lying between them. Germline lookup yields CDR1 SGHNT and CDR2 YENEEA. The CDR3 runs 12 residues. The CDR3 nucleotides read TGTGCCAGCAGCTTATCAGGTTATGAGCAGTTCTTC. This sequence encodes CASSLSGYEQFF.

V gene TRBV28 combines with J gene TRBJ2-2, with D maybe TRBD1 (8 bases). The CDR3 is 14 residues long. The V end was cut by 7 bases, the J end by 5 bases, with 14 bases between. The germline gives CDR1 MDHEN, CDR2 SYDVKM. CDR3 sequence (DNA): TGTGCCAGCACACACAGGGGGGGAACCGGGGAGCTGTTTTTT. This encodes CASTHRGGTGELFF.

The chain couples TRBV5-1 to TRBJ1-2; TRBD1 agrees at 7 bases. Germline V gives CDR1 SGHRS, CDR2 YFSETQ. V was clipped by 3 bases and J by 2 bases; unmatched bases: 4. CDR3 size: 14 residues. CDR3 DNA: TGCGCCAGCAGCTCGGGACAGATCAACTATGGCTACACCTTC. Translating gives CASSSGQINYGYTF. Full variable domain (outside the CDR3, taken from reference TRBV5-1 and TRBJ1-2): KAGVTQTPRYLIKTRGQQVTLSCSPISGHRSVSWYQQTPGQGLQFLFEYFSETQRNKGNFPGRFSGRQFSNSRSEMNVSTLELGDSALYLCASSSGQINYGYTFGSGTRLTVV.